These 17 T cell receptor beta chains share one sample of origin, sequenced in a study of OX40 agonist ivuxolimab in advanced cancers. Libraries were prepared by immunoSEQ multiplex PCR; TCRdb keeps only in-frame clonotypes and omits some of them. The data hold around 40,000 clones, with around 84% observed a single time. Sequences were derived from CD4+ or CD8+ T cells sorted from blood, sampled in a trial of the OX40 agonist ivuxolimab. Every receptor here comes from an adult with an advanced solid tumor such as melanoma, head and neck, liver or kidney cancer.

With regard to this clone: At one boundary the junction diverges from the germline segment, which might be a read error. This chain links TRBV7-7 with TRBJ2-3; the D gene could be TRBD1 or TRBD2 (6 bases each). The CDR3 sequence is 15 residues long. Germline assignment: CDR1 SSHAT and CDR2 FNYEAQ (reference sequence). In nucleotides, the CDR3 is TGTGCTAGCAGCTTAGTAGGGGGGAGCACAGATACGCAGTATTTT. Its protein is CASSLVGGSTDTQYF. The whole variable domain, remainder taken from reference TRBV7-7 and TRBJ2-3, is GAGVSQSPRYKVTKRGQDVTLRCDPISSHATLYWYQQALGQGPEFLTYFNYEAQPDKSGLPSDRFSAERPEGSISTLTIQRTEQRDSAMYRCASSLVGGSTDTQYFGPGTRLTVL.

The rearrangement links TRBV28 to TRBJ1-1; no clear D gene. The CDR3 extends over 14 amino acids. Per germline, CDR1 MDHEN and CDR2 SYDVKM. The V and J ends lost 7 bases and 4 bases respectively, with 16 bases between them. CDR3 loop: CASTTVKVGTEAFF. CDR3 bases: TGTGCCAGCACGACGGTCAAAGTGGGCACTGAAGCTTTCTTT.

In regard to this clone: This likely traces to a read error, being one base from a far larger clone. The CDR3, as DNA: TGTGCCAGCAGCTCTCAGAGGGATGAGCAGTTCTTC. This encodes CASSSQRDEQFF. V is TRBV7-8 and J is TRBJ2-1; TRBD2 might be the D (5 bases). Germline-derived CDR1 and CDR2 are SGHVS and FQNEAQ. V was clipped by 4 bases and J by 8 bases, with 9 bases between them. The CDR3 runs 12 residues. Variable domain in full (rest from reference TRBV7-8 and TRBJ2-1): GAGVSQSPRYKVAKRGQDVALRCDPISGHVSLFWYQQALGQGPEFLTYFQNEAQLDKSGLPSDRFFAERPEGSVSTLKIQRTQQEDSAVYLCASSSQRDEQFFGPGTRLTVL.

The table lists this clone with a count of one. V usage is TRBV13 and J usage is TRBJ2-1; D might be TRBD2 (6 bases). The CDR3 is made up of 13 amino acids. The germline CDR1 and CDR2 sequences are PRHDT and FYEKMQ (reference sequence). Trimming removed 2 bases at V and 7 bases at J, with 9 bases between. CDR3 in amino acids: CASSLSGENEQFF. The CDR3 DNA sequence: TGTGCCAGCAGCTTATCGGGGGAGAATGAGCAGTTCTTC.

The chain carries TRBV20-1 and TRBJ1-2; D remains ambiguous. The CDR3 has 11 amino acids. The germline V gene has CDR1 DFQATT and CDR2 SNEGSKA (reference sequence). CDR3 protein: CSAGWLYGYTF. CDR3 nucleotide sequence: TGCAGCGCGGGGTGGCTCTATGGCTACACCTTC.

The V gene is TRBV5-4, the J gene TRBJ2-3; TRBD1 matches 7 bases. The CDR3 runs to 15 residues. Germline CDR1 SGHNT, CDR2 YYREEE (reference sequence). The V gene end was trimmed by 4 bases and the J gene end by 3 bases; junction bases not matched to a gene: 8. CDR3 residues: CASSQGDEITDTQYF. The DNA for the CDR3 is TGTGCCAGCAGCCAGGGGGATGAGATAACAGATACGCAGTATTTT.

The chain joins TRBV5-4 to TRBJ2-3; 9 positions match TRBD1. Germline V gives CDR1 SGHNT, CDR2 YYREEE (reference sequence). V trimming: 5 bases; J trimming: 2 bases; junction bases outside the gene matches: 12. This CDR3 spans 17 amino acids. CDR3 sequence (DNA): TGTGCCAGCAGAGAATCCGGGACAGGGACGAACACAGATACGCAGTATTTT. It codes for CASRESGTGTNTDTQYF.

This chain connects TRBV28 to TRBJ2-5; 9 positions match TRBD1. Germline V gene lookup returns CDR1 MDHEN and CDR2 SYDVKM. Trimming cost V 2 bases and J 0 bases; bases outside gene matches: 4. The CDR3 spans 16 residues. In nucleotides, the CDR3 is TGTGCCAGCAGTTTAGGGGACAGGGCTTACCAAGAGACCCAGTACTTC. This translates into CASSLGDRAYQETQYF.

V gene TRBV30 combines with J gene TRBJ2-2; no clear D. With 0 bases removed from V and 4 bases from J, the gap between germline ends came to 6 bases. CDR3 length equals 13 residues. Germline CDR1 and CDR2: GTSNPN and SVGIG (reference sequence). The CDR3, as DNA: TGTGCCTGGAGTGTGGGCTTCACCGGGGAGCTGTTTTTT. Translated, it gives CAWSVGFTGELFF. Filled out from reference TRBV30 and TRBJ2-2, the complete variable domain reads SQTIHQWPATLVQPVGSPLSLECTVEGTSNPNLYWYRQAAGRGLQLLFYSVGIGQISSEVPQNLSASRPQDRQFILSSKKLLLSDSGFYLCAWSVGFTGELFFGEGSRLTVL.

The chain is built from TRBV9 and TRBJ2-7; 8 bases are shared with TRBD1. The ends lost 4 bases at V and 3 bases at J; junction bases unmatched: 6. There are 14 residues in the CDR3. CDR1 and CDR2 from the germline V gene are SGDLS and YYNGEE. The CDR3 DNA sequence: TGTGCCAGCAGCCCGAGGGACAGGCACTACGAGCAGTACTTC. It specifies CASSPRDRHYEQYF. Full variable domain (outside the CDR3, taken from reference TRBV9 and TRBJ2-7): DSGVTQTPKHLITATGQRVTLRCSPRSGDLSVYWYQQSLDQGLQFLIQYYNGEERAKGNILERFSAQQFPDLHSELNLSSLELGDSALYFCASSPRDRHYEQYFGPGTRLTVT.

This clone was seen ten or more times. This chain connects TRBV27 to TRBJ1-2; 10 bases agree with TRBD1. The germline V gene has CDR1 MNHEY and CDR2 SMNVEV (reference sequence). With V trimmed by 5 bases and J by 6 bases, 12 bases remained unmatched. This CDR3 is 16 amino acids long. CDR3 sequence: CASSPSPGTGVDGYTF. In DNA form, the CDR3 reads TGTGCCAGCAGTCCGAGCCCCGGGACAGGGGTAGATGGCTACACCTTC.

V gene TRBV5-6 combines with J gene TRBJ1-2; 7 bases are shared with TRBD1. The CDR3 sequence is 14 residues long. Germline CDR1 and CDR2: SGHDT and YYEEEE. The V and J ends lost 0 bases and 4 bases, in that order; junction bases with no gene match: 3. CDR3 region: CASSLGAGGYGYTF. Written as DNA, the CDR3 is TGTGCCAGCAGCTTGGGGGCAGGGGGCTATGGCTACACCTTC.

V usage is TRBV2 and J usage is TRBJ2-7; tentative D call: TRBD1 (6 bases). This CDR3 spans 12 amino acids. Germline V gives CDR1 SNHLY, CDR2 FYNNEI. V was cut by 8 bases and J by 0 bases, with 8 bases left in between. The CDR3: CASADSSYEQYF. For the CDR3, the DNA is TGTGCCAGCGCGGACAGCTCCTACGAGCAGTACTTC.

The chain recombines TRBV28 with TRBJ1-1; D is unclear. Trimming took off 9 bases at V and 1 base at J, with 9 bases between the two ends. CDR1 and CDR2 from the germline V gene are MDHEN and SYDVKM. CDR3 size: 12 residues. The CDR3 DNA sequence: TGTGCCAGAGAGGTAGGGAACACTGAAGCTTTCTTT. Translated, it gives CAREVGNTEAFF.

The chain combines TRBV6-1 with TRBJ2-7; D unresolved. Germline V gene data show CDR1 as MNHNS and CDR2 as SASEGT. Between the trimmed V and J ends, which lost 2 bases and 0 bases, there was a span of 14 bases. This CDR3 comprises 16 residues. The CDR3 is CASSESFPPSSYEQYF. The DNA of the CDR3 is TGTGCCAGCAGTGAATCTTTCCCTCCCAGCTCCTACGAGCAGTACTTC.

The chain is built from TRBV27 and TRBJ1-1; D remains ambiguous. CDR3 length: 13 residues. Germline V gene lookup returns CDR1 MNHEY and CDR2 SMNVEV (reference sequence). V was trimmed by 2 bases and J by 2 bases, leaving 6 bases between them. The CDR3 region has the DNA TGTGCCAGCAGTTTAGCTTATAACACTGAAGCTTTCTTT. Translating it yields CASSLAYNTEAFF.

The chain employs TRBV27 and TRBJ2-7; 14 bases match TRBD2. Germline V CDR1 and CDR2: MNHEY, SMNVEV (reference sequence). V shed 6 bases and J 7 bases; nucleotides not matched to a gene: 8. CDR3 length: 15 residues. This chain's CDR3 is CASSLGLAGAGEQYF. CDR3 in DNA: TGTGCCAGCAGCCTGGGACTAGCGGGAGCTGGAGAGCAGTACTTC.